The rows below give T cell receptor beta chains drawn from one sample of a study of vaccination effects on CD4 cells after COVID-19. Their specific antigens are unknown. Profiled with immunoSEQ multiplex PCR; TCRdb holds only in-frame clones, not every one. The sample consists of around 79,000 clones, around 81% of them appearing once. This material consisted of CD4+ T cells from PBMCs cultured with SARS-CoV-2 spike peptides, taken before COVID-19 vaccination. These receptors originate from a human donor who received a COVID-19 vaccine. Each CDR3 is given with its conserved first and last residue.

v_call cdr3_length cdr3_aa
TRBV6-5 14 CASSYVGSRDEQFF
TRBV6-1 13 CASSEKWGTEAFF
TRBV7-2 19 CASSQTSGGLFSSYNEQFF
TRBV18 18 CASSPSYGRGNPTDTQYF
TRBV5-6 14 CASSSVVSKETQYF
TRBV7-3 16 CASSLLASGGTDTQYF
TRBV30 13 CAWSVGIFYGYTF
TRBV6-4 16 CASSPSGTAAGDTQYF
TRBV7-8 15 CASSSNRGSTDTQYF
TRBV19 15 CASRGRGGTNEKLFF
TRBV5-5 15 CASSLVGGGPLTQYF
TRBV18 15 CASSPSKGARETQYF
TRBV5-1 16 CASSLGPSRGTDTQYF
TRBV6-5 13 CASSYGGYTEAFF
TRBV24-1 16 CATSDYGAPATGELFF
TRBV24-1 12 CATSEEERTQYF
TRBV5-1 17 CASSPILTHSSTDTQYF
TRBV7-2 16 CASSPYNRVDKNIQYF
TRBV12-3/TRBV12-4 12 CASSQRGGEAFF
TRBV5-4 14 CASSPEQGSYGYTF
TRBV7-3 15 CASSLISSGGNEQFF
TRBV10-2 18 CASSESISQGRSNSPLHF
TRBV5-4 14 CASSLDGTNSPLHF
TRBV6-2/TRBV6-3 14 CASSLSTGTYGYTF
TRBV19 15 CAISRALTSTDTQYF
TRBV25-1 15 CASSENLTPQETQYF
TRBV18 15 CASSPGGGDNYGYTF
TRBV19 13 CASRDRTNSPLHF
TRBV4-3 19 CASSQQRGQGAPGANVLTF
TRBV10-3 12 CAISQGVGHQFF
TRBV7-3 19 CASSLTRLAGGRATDTQYF
TRBV19 15 CASSIKGLAVDEQFF
TRBV4-2 13 CASSPEFDSPLHF
TRBV19 15 CASSIRPGQGGPLHF
TRBV12-5 15 CASGLVLKKNTEAFF
TRBV30 15 CAWSPGQFSGNTIYF
TRBV6-5 16 CASSYSPPGQQETQYF
TRBV5-1 15 CASSPTGQGNNEQFF
TRBV12-2 17 CASRLPVEKQGDSPLHF
TRBV4-1 16 CASSPPARTGGNTIYF
TRBV6-2/TRBV6-3 13 CASSYSTGQGYTF
TRBV5-5 17 CASSLAAYERFNYGYTF
TRBV6-5 14 CAISTGRPTDTQYF
TRBV24-1 15 CATSVKGAGAGELFF
TRBV5-1 15 CASSVRDRGQDGYTF
TRBV6-5 11 CASRRQETQYF
TRBV19 13 CASSLQREQPQHF
TRBV2 15 CASSAGTGPAGGYTF
TRBV19 14 CASKGQANTGELFF
TRBV18 17 CASSHAPTGASGNTIYF
TRBV9 14 CASSVQIEADTQYF
TRBV10-2 16 CASSESWGYSGQPQHF
TRBV2 13 CASISQLATEAFF
TRBV6-5 15 CASTTNPVPNYGYTF
TRBV3-1/TRBV3-2 14 CASSLTGANTEAFF
TRBV3-1/TRBV3-2 14 CASSQRDTRGELFF
TRBV24-1 15 CATSDSRTDRDTQYF
TRBV19 12 CASSIEGRGYTF